This T cell receptor beta chain is drawn from a study of metastatic and nonmetastatic thyroid tumors. At the level of the study: For malignant and benign thyroid patients, tumor or nodule tissue and blood were the sources whose repertoires were compared. Overall study results and limits: Malignant thyroid tumors reportedly had TCR beta diversity that was significantly higher than in benign nodules, in blood and tumor.

The length of the CDR3 is 15 residues. Trimming took 4 bases from V and 8 from J, leaving 14 bases between them. Germline CDR1 reads KGHDR; CDR2 reads SFDVKD. Ahead of thyroid surgery, no patient had received treatment of any kind. On this clone itself: The antigen is unknown.

Original handling: Building a distant-metastasis classifier for papillary thyroid cancer drew on CDR3 differences across clinicopathological groups. TCRdb reassembled clones from the PCR reads with MiXCR. The V and J calls follow TCRdb's processing rather than the paper's. This table holds roughly 20,000 clones, 30% to 35% found once. This receptor was obtained from a female donor with papillary thyroid cancer or a benign thyroid nodule (not recorded which). Some clones in this sample may be carry-over from other donors' samples. Sequenced: tumor tissue. V gene TRBV24-1 combines with J gene TRBJ2-6, with a possible D match to TRBD2 (6 bases). The CDR3 sequence: CATSDPMSGPNVLTF. In DNA, the CDR3 is TGTGCCACCAGTGACCCGATGAGCGGGCCCAACGTCCTGACTTTC.